Following are 12 T cell receptor beta chains from one sample sequenced in a study of blood T cell repertoires in COVID-19 (dated by TCRdb to the early 2020s). Library preparation used the immunoSEQ multiplex PCR assay. TCRdb's version of the immuneACCESS table is confined to in-frame rearrangements and falls short of the full clone set. An unresolved V gene accounts for under half of the shortfall where checked; the remainder is of unknown origin. This sample lists about 80,000 clones; approximately 82% were detected once. The biggest ten clones account for around a fifth of the sample. The sequenced material came from peripheral blood. The receptors were sampled from a human donor in a cohort sampled during active COVID-19.

This chain joins TRBV15 and TRBJ2-2; TRBD1 is a possible D gene (6 bases). Trimming took off 0 bases at V and 4 bases at J, with 12 bases between the two ends. Germline CDR1 LNHNV, CDR2 YYDKDF (reference sequence). The CDR3 loop spans 16 amino acids. For the CDR3, the DNA is TGTGCCACCAGCAGAGACGTGACAGGACGCACCGGGGAGCTGTTTTTT. Protein: CATSRDVTGRTGELFF.

The V and J genes are TRBV5-1 and TRBJ2-1; 9 bases line up with TRBD2. Germline trimming cut 5 bases from V and 3 bases from J; bases unmatched to any gene: 12. CDR1 SGHRS and CDR2 YFSETQ come from the germline V gene. This CDR3 is 17 amino acids long. The CDR3 bases are TGCGCCAGCAGTTCAGCAGGCGGGGGGGCCTACTACAATGAGCAGTTCTTC. Encoded protein: CASSSAGGGAYYNEQFF. Supplemented by reference TRBV5-1 and TRBJ2-1, the full variable domain reads KAGVTQTPRYLIKTRGQQVTLSCSPISGHRSVSWYQQTPGQGLQFLFEYFSETQRNKGNFPGRFSGRQFSNSRSEMNVSTLELGDSALYLCASSSAGGGAYYNEQFFGPGTRLTVL.

V usage is TRBV4-1 and J usage is TRBJ2-6, with 9 bases that match TRBD1. This CDR3 region has 17 residues. J was trimmed by 1 base and V by 1 base; bases with no gene match: 2. Germline V lookup: CDR1 MGHRA, CDR2 YSYEKL. CDR3 sequence: CASSQGDRVSGANVLTF. The CDR3 DNA reads as TGCGCCAGCAGCCAAGGGGACAGGGTGTCTGGGGCCAACGTCCTGACTTTC.

This sequence joins TRBV28 and TRBJ2-7, with D uncertain. The CDR3 extends over 12 amino acids. CDR1 and CDR2 (germline): MDHEN, SYDVKM. V lost 4 bases, J lost 6 bases, and 10 bases lay in between. CDR3 bases: TGTGCCAGCAGTTCGACAAAGCCCGAGCAGTACTTC. Its translation is CASSSTKPEQYF.

This chain connects TRBV7-2 to TRBJ2-7, with TRBD1 matching over 7 bases. The trim removed 4 bases at V and 5 bases at J, leaving 17 bases unmatched. The CDR3 is 17 amino acids. Germline V gene data show CDR1 as SGHTA and CDR2 as FQGNSA. The chain's CDR3 is CASSSIQITTGVDEQYF. The CDR3 DNA follows: TGTGCCAGCAGCTCGATCCAGATAACCACAGGGGTTGACGAGCAGTACTTC.

This sequence joins TRBV9 and TRBJ1-2; 10 bases fit TRBD1. The germline gives CDR1 SGDLS, CDR2 YYNGEE. V shed 4 bases, J shed 6 bases, and the junction held 9 bases outside the gene matches. This CDR3 is built from 15 residues. This chain's CDR3 is CASSIMDRGYNGYTF. DNA for the CDR3: TGTGCCAGCAGCATAATGGACAGGGGGTATAATGGCTACACCTTC.

The chain is built from TRBV3-1 (or the pseudogene TRBV3-2) and TRBJ2-7; TRBD2 matches 8 bases. Germline trimming cut 3 bases from V and 3 bases from J; bases unmatched to any gene: 7. The CDR3 has 15 residues. The germline V gene encodes CDR1 LGHDT and CDR2 YNNKEL (reference sequence). The CDR3 loop reads CASSHRGGRVYEQYF. CDR3 bases: TGTGCCAGCAGCCATCGGGGGGGAAGGGTCTACGAGCAGTACTTC.

This chain links TRBV28 with TRBJ1-1; 7 positions match TRBD1. This CDR3 region has 14 residues. V was clipped by 4 bases and J by 8 bases; unmatched bases: 10. The V gene's germline CDR1 is MDHEN and CDR2 SYDVKM. This chain's CDR3 is CASSWVGGPIEAFF. CDR3 DNA sequence: TGTGCCAGCAGTTGGGTAGGGGGCCCGATAGAAGCTTTCTTT.

This clone came up many times. The rearrangement joins TRBV27 to TRBJ2-1; D may be TRBD2 (5 bases). The CDR3 sequence is 15 residues long. V was cut by 11 bases and J by 1 base, with 18 bases left in between. Looked up from germline, CDR1 is MNHEY and CDR2 is SMNVEV (reference sequence). The CDR3 DNA sequence: TGTGCCGTCGCCGGGATCCACAGTTCCTACAATGAGCAGTTCTTC. Amino acid sequence: CAVAGIHSSYNEQFF.

The CDR3 DNA follows: TGTGCCAGTAGTATCGGGGTGCAGGTAGAAAACATTCAGTACTTC. Translation: CASSIGVQVENIQYF. The rearrangement links TRBV19 to TRBJ2-4; possible D gene TRBD2, 5 bases. Germline V gene sequence: CDR1 LNHDA, CDR2 SQIVND (reference sequence). The CDR3 runs to 15 residues. V was cut by 3 bases and J by 5 bases, with 14 bases left in between.

The genes are TRBV11-3 and TRBJ2-2, with D perhaps TRBD1 (5 bases). Trimming removed 5 bases from V and 7 bases from J, with 11 bases in between. Germline values: CDR1 SGHNT, CDR2 YENEEA. The CDR3 covers 13 residues. DNA for the CDR3: TGTGCCAGCAGCGATGACAGTCGCGGGGAGCTGTTTTTT. Amino acids: CASSDDSRGELFF.

The CDR3 sequence is CASSPPFRGTYNEQFF. The CDR3 nucleotides read TGTGCCAGCTCACCCCCTTTCAGGGGGACCTACAATGAGCAGTTCTTC. J is TRBJ2-1 and V is TRBV18, with 7 positions matching TRBD1. The CDR3 consists of 16 residues. The trim removed 3 bases at V and 2 bases at J, leaving 7 bases unmatched. From germline, CDR1 is KGHSH and CDR2 LQKENI.